The source of this T cell receptor (beta chain) is a study of cytomegalovirus exposure and HLA in healthy donors. Points from the study as a whole: Immune exposure information comprised only CMV serostatus. Common viral pathogens seemed, in a later analysis, to connect with several of the most significant clusters.

A remark on this clone: Its antigen is undetermined.

V shed 10 bases, J shed 0 bases, and the junction held 15 bases outside the gene matches. Germline lookup yields CDR1 LNHDA and CDR2 SQIVND (reference sequence). This CDR3 is built from 18 residues. Donors consisted of healthy bone marrow donors. PCR amplification relied on 60 Vbeta primers (plus 13 Jbeta primers). As handled by the study authors: Later analysis identified 88 million or so unique TCR beta chains, roughly 11 million shared. TCRdb's table, derived via immunoSEQ multiplex PCR, lists solely in-frame clones and lacks some. That table supplies the V and J calls and clone size; D and trimming were determined from the DNA. Among about 190,000 clones listed, over 80% were seen once.

The receptor comes from a man younger than 45 in good health and CMV-seronegative. The rearrangement joins TRBV19 to TRBJ1-2; 12 bases are a match to TRBD1. The sequencing sample was made of PBMCs. CDR3 protein: CATSGQGAFFRANYGYTF. The CDR3 nucleotides read TGTGCCACCTCGGGACAGGGGGCGTTTTTCCGAGCTAACTATGGCTACACCTTC.